This entry describes one TCR beta chain. With a J-beta primer mix and a sample-barcoded 5' primer, a second PCR ran about 7 to 11 cycles. From the 5' RACE reads, TCRdb called clonotypes with MiXCR, one entry per CDR3 protein. The sample yields 700,000 to 800,000 distinct CDR3 sequences, about 42% seen once. Germline values: CDR1 SGHRS, CDR2 YFSETQ. V gave up 4 bases and J gave up 4 bases; unmatched junction bases: 5. This CDR3 region has 16 residues. These data come from a study of blood T cells in healthy people across ages. The sequenced sample was blood. The genes are TRBV5-1 and TRBJ2-1; 13 bases fit TRBD2. The source is a woman aged 55 to 70 in good health. CDR3 nucleotide sequence: TGCGCCAGCAGCCAAACTAGCGGGAGGGTTTACAATGAGCAGTTCTTC. This codes for CASSQTSGRVYNEQFF.